Below are 23 T cell receptor beta chains sequenced from a single sample in a study of T cell responses to AZD1222 COVID-19 vaccine. Clones were read by immunoSEQ multiplex PCR, and TCRdb kept only the in-frame ones, dropping some. The table includes approximately 120,000 clones, 65% to 90% detected once. The sequenced sample was peripheral blood, obtained 28 days after the second AZD1222 dose. These receptors originate from an adult who received the AZD1222 COVID-19 vaccine.

The chain links TRBV6-5 to TRBJ2-7; 9 bases are shared with TRBD1. The CDR3 contains 15 residues. V shed 6 bases, J shed 3 bases, and the junction held 9 bases outside the gene matches. CDR1 and CDR2 from the germline V gene are MNHEY and SVGAGI. CDR3 bases: TGTGCCAGCAGGAGAGGACAGGGGCGTATCTACGAGCAGTACTTC. It yields the protein CASRRGQGRIYEQYF.

The gene calls are TRBV5-6 and TRBJ1-1; D is perhaps TRBD1 (5 bases). V was shortened by 5 bases and J by 5 bases, with 10 bases between the two germline ends. Germline V gene lookup returns CDR1 SGHDT and CDR2 YYEEEE. CDR3 length equals 12 residues. CDR3 DNA: TGTGCCAGCAGAGACGGGGGGACTGAAGCTTTCTTT. Its protein is CASRDGGTEAFF.

The V call is TRBV28, the J call TRBJ1-2; D may be TRBD1 (6 bases). Germline-derived CDR1 and CDR2 are MDHEN and SYDVKM. This CDR3 has 14 residues. Trimming took off 6 bases at V and 4 bases at J, with 15 bases between the two ends. The CDR3 protein is CASRTPGQTYGYTF. Written as DNA, the CDR3 is TGTGCCAGCAGGACTCCGGGACAAACCTATGGCTACACCTTC.

The V call is TRBV23-1, the J call TRBJ1-2; D ambiguous. TRBV23-1 is an ORF; its function is uncertain. This CDR3 comprises 16 residues. V was cut by 4 bases and J by 9 bases, with 24 bases left in between. Here the CDR3 DNA reads TGCGCCAGCAGTCGAATACCGAGGGCCCTTACGGGTAGCTACACCTTC. Protein: CASSRIPRALTGSYTF.

Remarks on this clone: A read error may explain this, as a much larger clone is one base away. V and J are TRBV21-1 and TRBJ1-6. TRBV21-1 is given as a pseudogene. This CDR3 is built from 15 residues. CDR3 sequence: CATRPPGPGGSPLHF. DNA for the CDR3: TGTGCCACCCGCCCCCCAGGACCGGGGGGCTCACCCCTCCACTTT.

The V gene is TRBV6-1, the J gene TRBJ1-1; maybe TRBD1 (6 bases). Germline CDR1 is MNHNS and CDR2 is SASEGT. CDR3 size: 18 residues. Trimming took 4 bases from V and 3 from J, leaving 24 bases between them. The CDR3 loop is CASSARPTGRGVYTEAFF. Here the CDR3 DNA reads TGTGCCAGCAGTGCCCGTCCGACAGGTAGGGGGGTTTACACTGAAGCTTTCTTT.

The CDR3: CASSSSGLAGAQYF. The DNA for the CDR3 is TGTGCCAGCAGTTCATCGGGACTAGCGGGGGCCCAGTACTTC. V is TRBV28 and J is TRBJ2-5; 14 bases line up with TRBD2. Germline assignment: CDR1 MDHEN and CDR2 SYDVKM. The length of the CDR3 is 14 residues. The V gene end was trimmed by 4 bases and the J gene end by 9 bases; junction bases not matched to a gene: 4.

This clone was seen only once. V and J are TRBV7-9 and TRBJ2-2; tentative D call: TRBD1 (5 bases). From germline, CDR1 is SEHNR and CDR2 FQNEAQ (reference sequence). There are 14 residues in the CDR3. The ends were cut back, 3 bases at V and 3 bases at J, with 8 bases in the middle. The CDR3 bases are TGTGCCAGCAGCTTTTTCAGGGACACCGGGGAGCTGTTTTTT. Amino acid sequence: CASSFFRDTGELFF.

The chain is built from TRBV18 and TRBJ2-3; D ambiguous. V was pared by 0 bases and J by 0 bases, with 1 base between. The CDR3 has 13 residues. The germline CDR1 and CDR2 sequences are KGHSH and LQKENI. Written as DNA, the CDR3 is TGTGCCAGCTCACCACCCAGCACAGATACGCAGTATTTT. As protein: CASSPPSTDTQYF.

The J gene is TRBJ2-7, the V gene TRBV2; 10 bases map to TRBD2. Trimming removed 6 bases from V and 6 bases from J; junction bases left unmatched: 8. The CDR3 loop spans 14 amino acids. The germline CDR1 and CDR2 sequences are SNHLY and FYNNEI. The CDR3 loop reads CASSALAGEFEQYF. CDR3 sequence (DNA): TGTGCCAGCAGCGCCCTAGCGGGGGAATTCGAGCAGTACTTC.

V and J are TRBV7-2 and TRBJ1-1; D is perhaps TRBD1 (5 bases). Between the trimmed V and J ends, which lost 6 bases and 0 bases, there was a span of 8 bases. The CDR3 is 13 amino acids. Per germline, CDR1 SGHTA and CDR2 FQGNSA. Written as DNA, the CDR3 is TGTGCCAGCAGTCAACAGGTGAACACTGAAGCTTTCTTT. This gives the protein CASSQQVNTEAFF.

The genes are TRBV6-5 and TRBJ1-3; the D is unclear. V was cut by 4 bases and J by 3 bases, with 13 bases left in between. Germline assignment: CDR1 MNHEY and CDR2 SVGAGI. The CDR3 runs 15 residues. DNA for the CDR3: TGTGCCAGCAGTTCCCTAGGGCCTATTGGAAACACCATATATTTT. It is translated as CASSSLGPIGNTIYF.

This rearrangement joins TRBV19 to TRBJ1-6, with TRBD1 matching 10 bases. V was pared by 1 base and J by 7 bases, with 1 base of the junction left unmatched. This CDR3 contains 15 residues. CDR1 and CDR2 (germline): LNHDA, SQIVND (reference sequence). CDR3 DNA sequence: TGTGCCAGTAGTATAGCGGACAGGGGGAATTCACCCCTCCACTTT. Its translation: CASSIADRGNSPLHF.

The chain links TRBV20-1 to TRBJ2-5; D is undetermined. The V and J ends lost 6 bases and 1 base respectively, with 15 bases between them. CDR3 length: 14 residues. CDR1 and CDR2 from the germline V gene are DFQATT and SNEGSKA (reference sequence). For the CDR3, the DNA is TGCAGTGCCAGTCGAGGCGGTAGCCAAGAGACCCAGTACTTC. Protein product: CSASRGGSQETQYF.

This clone has more than one count but fewer than ten. V and J are TRBV3-1 (or the pseudogene TRBV3-2) and TRBJ1-5; a weak D match, TRBD1 (5 bases). The germline CDR1 and CDR2 sequences are LGHDT and YNNKEL (reference sequence). Trimming took off 0 bases at V and 11 bases at J, with 11 bases between the two ends. The CDR3 consists of 13 residues. In DNA, the CDR3 is TGTGCCAGCAGCCAAGATATCAGACAGTCCCAGCATTTT. It specifies CASSQDIRQSQHF.

This clone was counted a single time. The J gene is TRBJ1-2, the V gene TRBV5-6; D possibly corresponds to TRBD1 (5 bases). V was trimmed by 4 bases and J by 4 bases, leaving 11 bases between them. This CDR3 is built from 13 residues. Germline assignment: CDR1 SGHDT and CDR2 YYEEEE. CDR3 in DNA: TGTGCCAGCAGCCGACCGGGGGGCTATGGCTACACCTTC. This sequence encodes CASSRPGGYGYTF. The full variable domain, completed using reference TRBV5-6 and TRBJ1-2, is DAGVTQSPTHLIKTRGQQVTLRCSPKSGHDTVSWYQQALGQGPQFIFQYYEEEERQRGNFPDRFSGHQFPNYSSELNVNALLLGDSALYLCASSRPGGYGYTFGSGTRLTVV.

The V call is TRBV6-4, the J call TRBJ2-2; the D gene is possibly TRBD1 (6 bases). V lost 8 bases to trimming and J lost 3 bases, with 25 bases between them. Per the germline V gene, CDR1 is MRHNA and CDR2 is SNTAGT. The CDR3 is 18 amino acids. The CDR3 loop reads CASCTVTGGLRDTGELFF. The CDR3 DNA is TGTGCCAGCTGTACGGTGACAGGCGGGCTACGGGACACCGGGGAGCTGTTTTTT.

This clone has only a few counts. V usage is TRBV7-9 and J usage is TRBJ1-5; 9 positions match TRBD1. CDR1 is SEHNR and CDR2 is FQNEAQ in the germline V gene (reference sequence). The trim removed 5 bases at V and 5 bases at J, leaving 10 bases unmatched. The CDR3 spans 16 residues. CDR3 in DNA: TGTGCCAGCAGCCCCACACAGCGGGACAGGGATCAGCCCCAGCATTTT. Its protein is CASSPTQRDRDQPQHF.

The chain links TRBV5-6 to TRBJ1-5; D not certain. CDR3 length: 15 residues. Germline lookup yields CDR1 SGHDT and CDR2 YYEEEE. Trimming took off 1 base at V and 5 bases at J, with 13 bases between the two ends. The CDR3 is CASSLWGFSHQPQHF. The DNA for the CDR3 is TGTGCCAGCAGCTTGTGGGGTTTTTCGCATCAGCCCCAGCATTTT.

The J gene is TRBJ2-7, the V gene TRBV19, with TRBD1 identical over 9 bases. This CDR3 has 13 amino acids. Germline V gene sequence: CDR1 LNHDA, CDR2 SQIVND (reference sequence). V dropped 6 bases and J dropped 2; count of bases not matched to a gene: 2. CDR3 sequence reads: CASRGQGPYEQYF. CDR3 bases: TGTGCCAGTAGGGGACAGGGACCCTACGAGCAGTACTTC. Variable domain in full (rest from reference TRBV19 and TRBJ2-7): DGGITQSPKYLFRKEGQNVTLSCEQNLNHDAMYWYRQDPGQGLRLIYYSQIVNDFQKGDIAEGYSVSREKKESFPLTVTSAQKNPTAFYLCASRGQGPYEQYFGPGTRLTVT.

This clone was detected once. The V and J genes are TRBV18 and TRBJ1-5; no definite D call. V shed 3 bases and J shed 3 bases, with 9 bases lying between them. The CDR3 loop spans 14 amino acids. Germline CDR1 reads KGHSH; CDR2 reads LQKENI. The CDR3 is CASSPLQINQPQHF. As DNA, the CDR3 is TGTGCCAGCTCACCTTTACAGATCAATCAGCCCCAGCATTTT.

The chain links TRBV18 to TRBJ1-5; D is possibly TRBD1 (5 bases). The V end lost 2 bases, the J end lost 3 bases, and 11 bases lay between the germline ends. Per the germline V gene, CDR1 is KGHSH and CDR2 is LQKENI. The CDR3 runs to 15 residues. Written as DNA, the CDR3 is TGTGCCAGCTCACCATTTGACAGCCACAATCAGCCCCAGCATTTT. Protein sequence: CASSPFDSHNQPQHF. The whole variable domain, filled in from reference TRBV18 and TRBJ1-5, reads NAGVMQNPRHLVRRRGQEARLRCSPMKGHSHVYWYRQLPEEGLKFMVYLQKENIIDESGMPKERFSAEFPKEGPSILRIQQVVRGDSAAYFCASSPFDSHNQPQHFGDGTRLSIL.

This clone was detected a few times. This chain connects TRBV29-1 to TRBJ1-1, with 8 bases identical to TRBD1. The CDR3 has 15 amino acids. After removal of 4 bases from V and 3 bases from J, the junction contained 10 bases not matched to a gene. CDR1 is SQVTM and CDR2 is ANQGSEA in the germline V gene. CDR3 coding DNA: TGCAGCGTTGTGGGGGCAGGGGGCCTGGACACTGAAGCTTTCTTT. It yields the protein CSVVGAGGLDTEAFF.